This is a list of T cell receptor beta chains from one sample in a study of cytomegalovirus exposure and HLA in healthy donors. Sequencing was performed with immunoSEQ multiplex PCR; in TCRdb, only in-frame clones are kept and a portion is missing. This table holds some 110,000 clones, 65% to 90% found once. Sequencing was carried out using PBMCs. The source is a man between 45 and 60 years old in good health and CMV-seronegative. Each CDR3 is given without its conserved first and last residue. Size values are once, few and many counts, or a class for expanded clones, and some rows have none.

ASSLRRGAEETQY,.,TRBV7-9
AAQEQGNSPLH,.,TRBV10-1
ASSVDSQDNEQF,few,TRBV9
ASSLESGQGFGYT,.,TRBV5-4
ASSSIRDEQF,.,TRBV27
ASTDSGTPSYEQY,.,TRBV28
ASSSTTRGVTDTQY,.,TRBV11-2
ASSLTGRYGYT,once,TRBV7-2
ASGPRGMNTEAF,.,TRBV12-5
ASSFSGYNSPLH,.,TRBV5-6
ASSGTGYNEQF,.,TRBV27
ASRRSGANVLT,.,TRBV28
ASSPTSGGGSETQY,.,TRBV19
SAPEEDKQF,.,TRBV20-1
ASSPRLAGGSSYNEQF,.,TRBV7-8
SLGRAEKLF,.,TRBV20-1
ASSVDPAGVEQY,.,TRBV9
SVDGTIDGYT,.,TRBV29-1
ASSWDGSGVYNEQF,.,TRBV7-3
ASSLGGSGDEQF,once,TRBV5-1
AWSVRVGLAGGKTQY,.,TRBV30
ASSRDSSLGEQY,.,TRBV2
ALQNRDRGINYGYT,.,TRBV28
ASSRRSRGDSPLH,.,TRBV13
AISEVESNYGYT,.,TRBV10-3
ASSLNPQSGNEQF,once,TRBV7-7